This TCR beta chain originates from a study of CD8+ T cells in alopecia areata. As to this clone: Its cognate antigen is unknown.

RNA extraction and reverse transcription yielded cDNA as sequencing template. The repertoire was sequenced with immunoSEQ multiplex PCR; TCRdb's copy has only in-frame clones and lacks some. The sample comprises 150,000 to 200,000 clones, around 55% of which are singletons, and 4.8% rests with the top ten. Study-wide findings and caveats: Scalp samples also yield sequences from resident alphabeta T cells of normal skin. Lesional scalp exceeded normal scalp in clonality, especially in alopecia totalis/universalis.

The germline V gene encodes CDR1 LGHNA and CDR2 YNFKEQ. The V and J ends lost 1 base and 3 bases respectively, with 10 bases between them. This CDR3 is built from 15 residues. This clonotype originated in a human donor in good health. Sequenced material: CD4+ T cells sorted from blood. The V and J genes are TRBV4-2 and TRBJ1-5; D is ambiguous. For the CDR3, the DNA is TGTGCCAGCAGCCAAGTAGGCCAGACCAATCAGCCCCAGCATTTT. As protein: CASSQVGQTNQPQHF.